The TCR beta chain described here comes from a study of blood T cell repertoires in COVID-19. Across the whole study: Italy, Spain and the United States were the sources of the convalescent and acute COVID-19 samples. Sample material is recorded as cDNA or gDNA derived from T cells, B-cell-depleted T cells, or PBMCs.

Unmatched junction bases numbered 17, after V lost 5 bases and J lost 3 bases. In germline, CDR1 is SEHNR, CDR2 FQNEAQ (reference sequence). There are 18 residues in the CDR3. Assay used: immunoSEQ multiplex PCR; TCRdb lists only in-frame clones, some missing. The sample consists of tens of thousands of clones, roughly 78% of them appearing once. This sequence was found in a woman aged 80 or over with acute or convalescent COVID-19. The chain links TRBV7-9 to TRBJ2-3; 7 nucleotides align to TRBD2. Sequenced: peripheral blood. This chain's CDR3 is CASSPPLALAALTDTQYF. The DNA of the CDR3 is TGTGCCAGCAGCCCCCCCCTGGCTCTAGCGGCGCTTACAGATACGCAGTATTTT. Full variable domain (missing parts from reference TRBV7-9 and TRBJ2-3): DTGVSQNPRHKITKRGQNVTFRCDPISEHNRLYWYRQTLGQGPEFLTYFQNEAQLEKSRLLSDRFSAERPKGSFSTLEIQRTEQGDSAMYLCASSPPLALAALTDTQYFGPGTRLTVL.